This TCR beta chain was identified in a study of blood T cell repertoires in COVID-19 (dated by TCRdb to between 2020 and 2021). Looking at the study overall: Collaborator samples came from the United States, Italy and Spain and covered acute and convalescent phases of COVID-19. The prospective study material was composed of cDNA or gDNA derived from T cells, B-cell-depleted T cells, or PBMCs. Subjects who had been exposed to COVID-19, were actively infected with it, or had recovered from it provided the deeply sampled blood TCRbeta repertoires that made up the dataset. The repertoires were made available in a free public database intended to serve as a resource for research on the immune response to SARS-CoV-2. The samples were drawn from the first 160 participants of the ongoing ImmuneRACE study and from 1,254 subjects provided by 6 global collaborators. The sample metadata nearly always contained a de-identified subject ID, COVID-19 status, age in years and sex. Where available, HLA class I and class II types were obtained from metadata supplied by the sample provider rather than from assay-based typing. The investigation overall reported the following: Clinical and demographic metadata were provided uncurated, with the amount varying by source and participant.

TCRbeta CDR3 regions were amplified from genomic DNA using the immunoSEQ Assay, a bias-controlled multiplex PCR. Concerning the study's data processing: The number of nucleated cells in each sample was estimated from the amplification of reference gene primers within the assay. To quantify the absolute abundance of each unique TCRbeta CDR3 rearrangement, sequence reads were collapsed and filtered. For each sample, productive Simpson clonality was calculated as the square root of Simpson's diversity index over productive rearrangements. TCRdb obtained this table from immuneACCESS and retained in-frame rearrangements with V and J assigned. These tables miss some clones; where compared with another copy, unresolved V genes account for less than half of the shortfall, and the remainder is unexplained. V and J calls and clone size are copied from that table; D and trimming were computed from the DNA. Present in this sample are around 89,000 clones, around 89% of which were seen just once. Under 9.5% of the sample lies in the top ten.

Including the terminal cysteine and phenylalanine, the CDR3 comprises 13 residues. Of the read, only the CDR3 DNA is kept; its 39 bases are in frame from base 1. V loses 7 bases, J loses 3 bases, and the germline ends lie 10 bases apart. Whole blood was collected in K2EDTA tubes by collaborating institutions according to the institutions' own protocols. For TCRbeta analysis, collaborators shipped samples as frozen whole blood, isolated PBMCs, or DNA extracted from either of those sample types. As for this clone: The specificity of this receptor is unknown. The input lacks base qualities; no much larger clone sits a single base away.

The source is a man between 50 and 59 years old with acute or convalescent COVID-19. The sample taken for sequencing was peripheral blood. This chain joins TRBV12-3 or TRBV12-4 to TRBJ1-5, with no confidently assigned D gene. The CDR3 amino acid sequence is: CASTNSINQPQHF. The base sequence is TGTGCCAGCACCAACTCCATCAATCAGCCCCAGCATTTT.